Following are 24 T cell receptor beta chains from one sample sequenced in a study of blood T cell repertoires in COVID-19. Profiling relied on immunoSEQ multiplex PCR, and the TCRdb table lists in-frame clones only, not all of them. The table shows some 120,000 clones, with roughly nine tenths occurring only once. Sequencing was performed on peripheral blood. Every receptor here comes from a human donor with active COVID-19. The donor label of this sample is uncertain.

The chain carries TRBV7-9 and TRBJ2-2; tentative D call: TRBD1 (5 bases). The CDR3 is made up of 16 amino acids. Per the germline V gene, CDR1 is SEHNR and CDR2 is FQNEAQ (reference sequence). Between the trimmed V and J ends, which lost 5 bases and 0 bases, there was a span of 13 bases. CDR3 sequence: CASSRMTATNTGELFF. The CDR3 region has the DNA TGTGCCAGCAGCCGAATGACAGCTACGAACACCGGGGAGCTGTTTTTT. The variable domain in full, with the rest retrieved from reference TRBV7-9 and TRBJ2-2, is DTGVSQNPRHKITKRGQNVTFRCDPISEHNRLYWYRQTLGQGPEFLTYFQNEAQLEKSRLLSDRFSAERPKGSFSTLEIQRTEQGDSAMYLCASSRMTATNTGELFFGEGSRLTVL.

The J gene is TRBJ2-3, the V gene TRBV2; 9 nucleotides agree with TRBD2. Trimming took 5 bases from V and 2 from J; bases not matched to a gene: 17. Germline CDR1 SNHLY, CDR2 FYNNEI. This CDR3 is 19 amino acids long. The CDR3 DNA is TGTGCCAGCAGTACACCTCCCCTATTCACTAGCGGGTACACAGATACGCAGTATTTT. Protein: CASSTPPLFTSGYTDTQYF.

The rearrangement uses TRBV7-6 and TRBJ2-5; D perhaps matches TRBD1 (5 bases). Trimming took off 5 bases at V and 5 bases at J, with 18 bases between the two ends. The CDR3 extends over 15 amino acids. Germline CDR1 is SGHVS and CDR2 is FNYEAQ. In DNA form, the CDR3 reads TGTGCCAGCAGCGCAGGGTACTCCAAGCAGGAGACCCAGTACTTC. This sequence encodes CASSAGYSKQETQYF.

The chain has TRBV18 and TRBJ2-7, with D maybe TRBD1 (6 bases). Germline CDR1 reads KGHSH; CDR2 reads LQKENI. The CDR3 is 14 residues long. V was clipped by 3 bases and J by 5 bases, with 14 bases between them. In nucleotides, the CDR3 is TGTGCCAGCTCACCTAGGAACAGGGAGCACGAGCAGTACTTC. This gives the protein CASSPRNREHEQYF.

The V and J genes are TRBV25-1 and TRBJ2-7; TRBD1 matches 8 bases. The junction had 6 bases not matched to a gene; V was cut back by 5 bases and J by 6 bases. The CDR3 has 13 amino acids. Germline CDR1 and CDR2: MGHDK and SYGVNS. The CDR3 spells CASSLTGVAEQYF. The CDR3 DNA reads TGTGCCAGCAGTCTGACAGGGGTAGCCGAGCAGTACTTC.

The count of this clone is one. The CDR3 sequence is CASSLTLAGVDEQFF. As DNA, the CDR3 is TGTGCCAGCAGCTTAACGCTAGCGGGGGTCGATGAGCAGTTCTTC. The chain is built from TRBV11-2 and TRBJ2-1; 10 bases align to TRBD2. The CDR3 extends over 15 amino acids. CDR1 is SGHAT and CDR2 is FQNNGV in the germline V gene. V trimming: 2 bases; J trimming: 8 bases; junction bases outside the gene matches: 6.

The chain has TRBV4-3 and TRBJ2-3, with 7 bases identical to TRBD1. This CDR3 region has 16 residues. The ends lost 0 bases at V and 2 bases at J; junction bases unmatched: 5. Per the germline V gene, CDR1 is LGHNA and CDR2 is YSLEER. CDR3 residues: CASSQDWTGNTDTQYF. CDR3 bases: TGCGCCAGCAGCCAAGATTGGACAGGAAACACAGATACGCAGTATTTT.

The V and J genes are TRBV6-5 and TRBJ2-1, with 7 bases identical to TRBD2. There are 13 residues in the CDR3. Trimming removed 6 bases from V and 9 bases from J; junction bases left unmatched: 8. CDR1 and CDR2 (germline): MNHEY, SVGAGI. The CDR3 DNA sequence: TGTGCCAGCAGCTTAACTAGCGCTGGTGAGCAGTTCTTC. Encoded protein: CASSLTSAGEQFF.

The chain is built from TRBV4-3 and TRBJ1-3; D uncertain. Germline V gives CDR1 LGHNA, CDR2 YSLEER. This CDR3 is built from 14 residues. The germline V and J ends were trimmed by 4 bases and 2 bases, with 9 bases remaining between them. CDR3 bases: TGCGCCAGCAGCCGAAGCGGGGCTGGAAACACCATATATTTT. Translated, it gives CASSRSGAGNTIYF.

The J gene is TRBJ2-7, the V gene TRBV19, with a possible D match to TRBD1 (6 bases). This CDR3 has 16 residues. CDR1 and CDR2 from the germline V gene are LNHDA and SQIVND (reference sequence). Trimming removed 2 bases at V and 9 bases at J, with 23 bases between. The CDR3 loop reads CASSIMGGRGPAGQYF. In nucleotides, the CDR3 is TGTGCCAGTAGTATAATGGGCGGCAGGGGCCCGGCGGGGCAGTACTTC. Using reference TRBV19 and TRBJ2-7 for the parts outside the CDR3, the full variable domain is DGGITQSPKYLFRKEGQNVTLSCEQNLNHDAMYWYRQDPGQGLRLIYYSQIVNDFQKGDIAEGYSVSREKKESFPLTVTSAQKNPTAFYLCASSIMGGRGPAGQYFGPGTRLTVT.

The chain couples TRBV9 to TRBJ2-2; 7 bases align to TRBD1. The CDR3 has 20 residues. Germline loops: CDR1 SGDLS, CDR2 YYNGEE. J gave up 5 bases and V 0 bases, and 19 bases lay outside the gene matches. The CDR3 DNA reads TGTGCCAGCAGCGTAGTGTTTATTGGGTTGACAGGGAAGTCGACCGGGGAGCTGTTTTTT. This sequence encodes CASSVVFIGLTGKSTGELFF.

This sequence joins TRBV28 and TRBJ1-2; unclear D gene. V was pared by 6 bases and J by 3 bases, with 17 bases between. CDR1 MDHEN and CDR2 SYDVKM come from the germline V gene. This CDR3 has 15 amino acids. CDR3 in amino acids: CASSENGRRDYGYTF. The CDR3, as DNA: TGTGCCAGCAGCGAAAATGGACGGCGGGACTATGGCTACACCTTC.

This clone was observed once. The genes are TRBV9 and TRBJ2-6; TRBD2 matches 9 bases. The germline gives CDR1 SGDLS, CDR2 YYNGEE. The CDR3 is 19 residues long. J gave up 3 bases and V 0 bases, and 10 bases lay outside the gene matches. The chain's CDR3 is CASSVGSAGGPGGANVLTF. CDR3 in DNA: TGTGCCAGCAGCGTAGGATCGGCGGGGGGGCCTGGTGGGGCCAACGTCCTGACTTTC.

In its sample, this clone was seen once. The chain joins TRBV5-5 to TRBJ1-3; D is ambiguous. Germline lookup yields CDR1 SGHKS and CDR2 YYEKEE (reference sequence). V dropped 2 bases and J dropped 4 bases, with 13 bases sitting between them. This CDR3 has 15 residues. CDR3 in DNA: TGTGCCAGCAGCTTACCGGCCGCGGTGGGAAACACCATATATTTT. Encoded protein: CASSLPAAVGNTIYF. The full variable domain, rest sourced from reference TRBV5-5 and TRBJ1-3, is DAGVTQSPTHLIKTRGQQVTLRCSPISGHKSVSWYQQVLGQGPQFIFQYYEKEERGRGNFPDRFSARQFPNYSSELNVNALLLGDSALYLCASSLPAAVGNTIYFGEGSWLTVV.

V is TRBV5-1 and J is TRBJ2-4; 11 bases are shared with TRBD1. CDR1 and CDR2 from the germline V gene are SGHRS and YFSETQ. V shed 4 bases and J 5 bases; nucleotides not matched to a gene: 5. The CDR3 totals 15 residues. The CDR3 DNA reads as TGCGCCAGCAGCCGCCAGGGACAGGGGGAAAACATTCAGTACTTC. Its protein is CASSRQGQGENIQYF.

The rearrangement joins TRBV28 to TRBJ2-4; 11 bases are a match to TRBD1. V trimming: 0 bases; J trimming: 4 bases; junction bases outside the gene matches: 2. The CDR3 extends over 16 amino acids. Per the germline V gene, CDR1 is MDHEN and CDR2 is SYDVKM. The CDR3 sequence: CASSLWDRGRKNIQYF. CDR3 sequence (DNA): TGTGCCAGCAGTTTATGGGACAGGGGGCGTAAAAACATTCAGTACTTC. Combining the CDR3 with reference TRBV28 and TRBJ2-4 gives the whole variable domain DVKVTQSSRYLVKRTGEKVFLECVQDMDHENMFWYRQDPGLGLRLIYFSYDVKMKEKGDIPEGYSVSREKKERFSLILESASTNQTSMYLCASSLWDRGRKNIQYFGAGTRLSVL.

The CDR3 loop reads CATRAGGGDEQFF. CDR3 in DNA: TGTGCCACCAGGGCCGGCGGCGGGGATGAGCAGTTCTTC. This sequence joins TRBV24-1 and TRBJ2-1; maybe TRBD2 (6 bases). Germline V CDR1 and CDR2: KGHDR, SFDVKD. V was pared by 7 bases and J by 8 bases, with 14 bases between. The CDR3 has 13 residues.

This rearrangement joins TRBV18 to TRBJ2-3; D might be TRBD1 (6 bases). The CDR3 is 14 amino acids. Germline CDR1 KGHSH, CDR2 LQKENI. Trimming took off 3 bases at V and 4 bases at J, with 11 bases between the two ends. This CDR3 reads CASSPDSKADTQYF. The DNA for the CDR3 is TGTGCCAGCTCACCGGACAGCAAAGCAGATACGCAGTATTTT.

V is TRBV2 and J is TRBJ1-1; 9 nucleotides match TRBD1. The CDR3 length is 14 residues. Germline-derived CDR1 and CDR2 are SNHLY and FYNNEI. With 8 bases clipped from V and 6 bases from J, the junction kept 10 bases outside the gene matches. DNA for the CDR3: TGTGCCAGCCTAGGGACAGGGACTATCGCTGAAGCTTTCTTT. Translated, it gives CASLGTGTIAEAFF.

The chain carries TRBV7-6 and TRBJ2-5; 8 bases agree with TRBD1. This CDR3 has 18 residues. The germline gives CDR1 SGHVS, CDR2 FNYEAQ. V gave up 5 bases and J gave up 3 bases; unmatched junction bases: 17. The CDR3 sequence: CASSTQRTGTLLEETQYF. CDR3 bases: TGTGCCAGCAGCACCCAACGGACAGGGACCCTCTTGGAAGAGACCCAGTACTTC.

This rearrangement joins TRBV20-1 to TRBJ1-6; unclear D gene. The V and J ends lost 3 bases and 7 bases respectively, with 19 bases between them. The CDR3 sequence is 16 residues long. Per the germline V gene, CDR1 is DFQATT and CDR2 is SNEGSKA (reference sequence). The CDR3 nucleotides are TGCAGTGCTAGTTTGTTTGGTTTGGCGGAGAATTCACCCCTCCACTTT. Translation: CSASLFGLAENSPLHF.

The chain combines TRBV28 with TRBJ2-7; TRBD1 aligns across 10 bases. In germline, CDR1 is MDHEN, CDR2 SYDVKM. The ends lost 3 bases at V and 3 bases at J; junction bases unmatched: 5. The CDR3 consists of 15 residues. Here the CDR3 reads CASSFPGQGHYEQYF. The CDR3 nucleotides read TGTGCCAGCAGTTTCCCGGGACAGGGGCACTACGAGCAGTACTTC.

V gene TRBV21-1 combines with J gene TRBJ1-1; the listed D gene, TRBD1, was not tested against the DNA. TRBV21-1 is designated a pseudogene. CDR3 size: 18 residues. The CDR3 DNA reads TGTGCCAGCACCTGGGTACAGGGGGCCCATCCCATGAACACTGAAGCTTTCTTT. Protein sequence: CASTWVQGAHPMNTEAFF.

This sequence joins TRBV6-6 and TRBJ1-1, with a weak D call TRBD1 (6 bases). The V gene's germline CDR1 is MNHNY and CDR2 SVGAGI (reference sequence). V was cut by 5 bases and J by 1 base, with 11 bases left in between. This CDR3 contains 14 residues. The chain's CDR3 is CASSRTAPNTEAFF. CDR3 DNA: TGTGCCAGCAGTCGGACAGCCCCGAACACTGAAGCTTTCTTT.